A single sample gave rise to the 20 T cell receptor beta chains below, sequenced in a study of identical twins. TCRdb re-analysed the 5' RACE reads in MiXCR, keeping a single row per CDR3 protein. The table has fewer than 550,000 distinct CDR3 sequences, 15% seen once. The same data also went into a second study, on yellow fever vaccine responses in identical twins.

Sequencing was done on a sample of CD4+ T cells sorted from blood. The receptors stem from a woman younger than 35 in good health.

The V and J genes are TRBV20-1 and TRBJ2-7; D might be TRBD1 or TRBD2, each matching 5 bases. In germline, CDR1 is DFQATT, CDR2 SNEGSKA (reference sequence). The CDR3 length is 13 residues. The V gene lost 6 bases and the J gene lost 5 bases, with 17 bases spanning the gap. The CDR3 DNA reads as TGCAGTGCAACTGATGGGACGCGGGACGAGCAGTACTTC. Protein product: CSATDGTRDEQYF.

This clonotype has a handful of counts. V gene TRBV7-8 combines with J gene TRBJ2-1; D possibly uses TRBD1 or TRBD2 (5 bases each). Germline assignment: CDR1 SGHVS and CDR2 FQNEAQ. The V end was cut by 5 bases, the J end by 7 bases, with 15 bases between. This CDR3 spans 14 amino acids. CDR3 sequence: CASSPTGTINEQFF. DNA of the CDR3: TGTGCCAGCAGCCCGACCGGGACCATTAATGAGCAGTTCTTC.

This clonotype was counted only a few times. The chain combines TRBV12-3 or TRBV12-4 with TRBJ1-5, with D uncertain. Trimming cost V 2 bases and J 5 bases, with 10 bases left between them. CDR3 size: 14 residues. The CDR3 region has the DNA TGTGCCAGCAGTTTAACTTTGTCGGATCAGCCCCAGCATTTT. Its protein product is CASSLTLSDQPQHF.

This clonotype was seen a handful of times. DNA of the CDR3: TGTGCCAGCAGTTTCGGGGTTGCGAATCAGCCCCAGCATTTT. Translation: CASSFGVANQPQHF. The chain is built from TRBV27 and TRBJ1-5; D is uncertain. Germline loops: CDR1 MNHEY, CDR2 SMNVEV (reference sequence). The ends were cut back, 3 bases at V and 4 bases at J, with 10 bases in the middle. The CDR3 covers 14 residues.

The chain is built from TRBV7-8 and TRBJ2-2, with D possibly TRBD1 on 5 matching bases. V shed 3 bases and J shed 5 bases, with 10 bases lying between them. Germline CDR1 reads SGHVS; CDR2 reads FQNEAQ. This CDR3 is built from 14 residues. CDR3 sequence (DNA): TGTGCCAGCAGCTTTTCAGGGTGGACCGGGGAGCTGTTTTTT. This sequence encodes CASSFSGWTGELFF.

This clonotype was picked up many times. The rearrangement joins TRBV25-1 to TRBJ2-1; TRBD2 aligns across 10 bases. The CDR3 is 15 amino acids. V was clipped by 6 bases and J by 5 bases; unmatched bases: 7. The germline CDR1 and CDR2 sequences are MGHDK and SYGVNS. The CDR3 protein is CASSPSGRKHNEQFF. For the CDR3, the DNA is TGTGCCAGCAGCCCTAGCGGGAGAAAACACAATGAGCAGTTCTTC. Using reference TRBV25-1 and TRBJ2-1 for the parts outside the CDR3, the full variable domain is EADIYQTPRYLVIGTGKKITLECSQTMGHDKMYWYQQDPGMELHLIHYSYGVNSTEKGDLSSESTVSRIRTEHFPLTLESARPSHTSQYLCASSPSGRKHNEQFFGPGTRLTVL.

A few counts support this clonotype. The chain has TRBV21-1 and TRBJ2-4; the DNA was not compared with TRBD1, the D call given in the table. TRBV21-1 is a known pseudogene. This CDR3 spans 14 amino acids. CDR3 DNA sequence: TGTGCCAGCAGGGGGGGGCTAGCCAAAAACATTCAGTACTTC. The encoded protein is CASRGGLAKNIQYF.

This chain uses TRBV7-2 with TRBJ2-7; TRBD2 might be the D (6 bases). The V end was cut by 5 bases, the J end by 4 bases, with 18 bases between. The CDR3 has 15 residues. CDR1 SGHTA and CDR2 FQGNSA come from the germline V gene. The CDR3: CASSDSGLPGYEQYF. The CDR3 DNA reads as TGTGCCAGCAGCGATAGCGGCCTCCCGGGGTACGAGCAGTACTTC.

This clonotype was observed a few times. The chain joins TRBV10-3 to TRBJ1-6, with D possibly being TRBD1 (5 bases). CDR3 length: 12 amino acids. Germline V gives CDR1 ENHRY, CDR2 SYGVKD. V lost 10 bases and J 14 bases, leaving 18 bases between the germline ends. CDR3: CATRGSGAALHF. CDR3 nucleotide sequence: TGTGCCACCCGGGGGTCGGGAGCGGCCCTCCACTTT.

This clonotype has just a few counts. This chain connects TRBV9 to TRBJ2-3, with D possibly being TRBD2 (6 bases). Trimming stripped 6 bases from V and 4 bases from J, with 18 bases between. In germline, CDR1 is SGDLS, CDR2 YYNGEE. The CDR3 contains 15 residues. In DNA form, the CDR3 reads TGTGCCAGCACGCGTAGGTTCGGGGGTCCAGATACGCAGTATTTT. It is translated as CASTRRFGGPDTQYF.

The chain joins TRBV3-1 to TRBJ2-1; 10 nucleotides match TRBD1. Unmatched junction bases numbered 10, after V lost 2 bases and J lost 12 bases. The CDR3 is 15 amino acids. Per germline, CDR1 LGHDT and CDR2 YNNKEL (reference sequence). CDR3 nucleotide sequence: TGTGCCAGCAGCCAAAAGGGACAGGGGTTCTTAGGGCAGTTCTTC. Encoded protein: CASSQKGQGFLGQFF.

The gene calls are TRBV9 and TRBJ2-1; unclear D gene. CDR1 and CDR2 from the germline V gene are SGDLS and YYNGEE. V gave up 0 bases and J gave up 4 bases, with 8 bases separating them. The CDR3 is made up of 14 amino acids. CDR3 loop: CASSVAGNYNEQFF. DNA of the CDR3: TGTGCCAGCAGCGTAGCCGGAAATTACAATGAGCAGTTCTTC.

This clonotype occurred a few times. This chain connects TRBV10-3 to TRBJ1-4; TRBD1 is a possible D gene (5 bases). The CDR3 totals 15 residues. The V and J ends lost 10 bases and 7 bases respectively, with 22 bases between them. The germline CDR1 and CDR2 sequences are ENHRY and SYGVKD. CDR3 bases: TGTGCCACGAAACTGGGGGGGGTATTAGGTGAAAAACTGTTTTTT. Its translation: CATKLGGVLGEKLFF.

This clonotype was counted a few times. The rearrangement links TRBV7-8 to TRBJ2-7; the D gene is possibly TRBD1 (6 bases). CDR1 is SGHVS, CDR2 FQNEAQ, per germline. Trimming cost V 5 bases and J 7 bases, with 15 bases left between them. The length of the CDR3 is 13 residues. The CDR3 sequence: CASSPPGVREQYV. The CDR3 region has the DNA TGTGCCAGCAGCCCCCCAGGGGTTCGGGAGCAGTACGTC.

This clonotype was detected a few times. This sequence joins TRBV10-3 and TRBJ1-2; D is uncertain. Germline values: CDR1 ENHRY, CDR2 SYGVKD. The V gene lost 3 bases and the J gene lost 0 bases, with 2 bases spanning the gap. This CDR3 spans 12 amino acids. CDR3: CAISEANYGYTF. CDR3 DNA: TGTGCCATCAGTGAAGCTAACTATGGCTACACCTTC.

The rearrangement uses TRBV2 and TRBJ2-5; the D is unclear. The CDR3 runs to 13 residues. CDR1 SNHLY and CDR2 FYNNEI come from the germline V gene. Trimming shortened V by 1 base and J by 4 bases, and 7 bases separated the two germline ends. Here the CDR3 reads CASSEEQLETQYF. The CDR3 nucleotides read TGTGCCAGCAGTGAAGAACAGCTAGAGACCCAGTACTTC.

V is TRBV5-1 and J is TRBJ2-2, with D possibly being TRBD1 (6 bases). This CDR3 region has 15 residues. From germline, CDR1 is SGHRS and CDR2 YFSETQ. V was shortened by 7 bases and J by 0 bases, with 13 bases between the two germline ends. The CDR3 nucleotides are TGCGCCAGCTGCCGGGACACTGCGAACACCGGGGAGCTGTTTTTT. Encoded protein: CASCRDTANTGELFF.

This clonotype was seen only a few times. The chain carries TRBV20-1 and TRBJ2-2; TRBD2 matches 10 bases. CDR1 is DFQATT, CDR2 SNEGSKA, per germline (reference sequence). The V gene end was trimmed by 0 bases and the J gene end by 4 bases; junction bases not matched to a gene: 8. The CDR3 extends over 17 amino acids. This CDR3 reads CSARDRLAGEVTGELFF. In DNA form, the CDR3 reads TGCAGTGCTAGAGATCGCCTAGCGGGAGAAGTCACCGGGGAGCTGTTTTTT.

This clonotype was observed a handful of times. The rearrangement links TRBV24-1 to TRBJ2-1; D unresolved. V dropped 3 bases and J dropped 6 bases, with 8 bases sitting between them. The CDR3 is 13 amino acids. Germline V gene lookup returns CDR1 KGHDR and CDR2 SFDVKD. The DNA of the CDR3 is TGTGCCACCAGTGATGACCTCAGCAATGAGCAGTTCTTC. This codes for CATSDDLSNEQFF.

The rearrangement uses TRBV20-1 and TRBJ2-7, with a tentative D call TRBD2 (5 bases). The V end lost 3 bases, the J end lost 3 bases, and 15 bases lay between the germline ends. The CDR3 sequence is 14 residues long. Germline V gives CDR1 DFQATT, CDR2 SNEGSKA (reference sequence). This CDR3 reads CSASRGTLRYEQYF. CDR3 DNA: TGCAGTGCTAGCCGGGGTACGTTGCGCTACGAGCAGTACTTC.